This section outlines one TCR beta chain sequence together with its context. The antigen is undetermined. The data were taken from a study of CD8 T cells in Susac syndrome. The study's findings and limits: As acknowledged by the study, its TCR sequencing and HLA analysis included a relatively small number of individuals.

Trimming took 6 bases from V and 10 from J, leaving 22 bases between them. Germline V CDR1 and CDR2: MNHEY, SVGAGI. CDR3 length: 16 residues. Random hexamers primed reverse transcription of about 0.5 to 1 ug RNA. MiXCR, applied by TCRdb to the immunoSEQ multiplex PCR reads, yields one record per CDR3 protein. The data show fewer than 250,000 distinct CDR3 sequences, roughly 92% seen once. TCR beta sequencing covered blood CD8+ and CD4+ T cells. CD8+ and CD4+ T cells were negatively isolated; TEMRA cells were FACS-enriched. The chain combines TRBV6-5 with TRBJ1-6; D possibly corresponds to TRBD1 (5 bases). The sequenced sample consisted of CD4+ T cells from PBMCs. This sequence originates from a human donor in good health. The CDR3 spells CASRSTPQGLLSPLHF. The DNA for the CDR3 is TGTGCCAGCAGATCTACTCCTCAGGGTTTACTGTCACCCCTCCACTTT.